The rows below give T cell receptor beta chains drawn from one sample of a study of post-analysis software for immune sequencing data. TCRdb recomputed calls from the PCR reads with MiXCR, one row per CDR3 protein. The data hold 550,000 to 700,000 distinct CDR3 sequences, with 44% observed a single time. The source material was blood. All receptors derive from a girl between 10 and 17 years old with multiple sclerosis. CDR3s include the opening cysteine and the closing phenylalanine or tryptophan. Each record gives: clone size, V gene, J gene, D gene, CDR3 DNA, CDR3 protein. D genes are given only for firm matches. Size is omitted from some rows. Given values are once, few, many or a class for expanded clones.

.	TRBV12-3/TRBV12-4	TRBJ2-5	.	TGTGCCAGCAGTTGGGGAGTGGCAGGGCCCCAACAAGAGACCCAGTACTTC	CASSWGVAGPQQETQYF
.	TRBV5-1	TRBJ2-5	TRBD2	TGCGCCAGCAGCTCGGGACTAGCGGGACCCCCGGTGGAGACCCAGTACTTC	CASSSGLAGPPVETQYF
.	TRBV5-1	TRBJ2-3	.	TGCGCCAGCAGCTTGGATCCTTTTAGCACAGATACGCAGTATTTT	CASSLDPFSTDTQYF
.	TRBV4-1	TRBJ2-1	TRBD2	TGCGCCAGCAGCCAGGTCGGTAGGACTAGTAATGAGCAGTTCTTC	CASSQVGRTSNEQFF
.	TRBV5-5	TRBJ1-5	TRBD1	TGTGCCAGCAGCTCGGGACAGATTATAGGGAGCAATCAGCCCCAGCATTTT	CASSSGQIIGSNQPQHF
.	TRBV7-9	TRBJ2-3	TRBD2	TGTGCCAGCAGCTCCCCTCTAGCGGGAGACAGGACAGATACGCAGTATTTT	CASSSPLAGDRTDTQYF
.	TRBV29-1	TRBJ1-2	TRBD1	TGCAGCGTTGGACAGGGGGCTCTCTATGGCTACACCTTC	CSVGQGALYGYTF
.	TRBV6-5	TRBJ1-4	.	TGTGCCAGCGGAAGGGCAGGGAGGACCGAAAAACTGTTTTTT	CASGRAGRTEKLFF
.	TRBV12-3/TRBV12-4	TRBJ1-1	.	TGTGCCAGCAGTGACGGACATTTGAACACTGAAGCTTTCTTT	CASSDGHLNTEAFF
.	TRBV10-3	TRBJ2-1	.	TGTGCCATCACGAGTAGTAACGACAATGAGCAGTTCTTC	CAITSSNDNEQFF
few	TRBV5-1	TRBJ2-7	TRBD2	TGCGCCAGCAGCACCCGGGGACTAGCAACTGAGCAGTACTTC	CASSTRGLATEQYF
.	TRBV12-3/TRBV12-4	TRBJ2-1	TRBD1	TGTGCCAGCAGCGACGGACAGGCCCAGAGTATGTTCAATGAGCAGTTCTTC	CASSDGQAQSMFNEQFF
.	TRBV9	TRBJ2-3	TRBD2	TGTGCCAGCAGCGTAGTTCCTAGCGGGAGCACAGATACGCAGTATTTT	CASSVVPSGSTDTQYF
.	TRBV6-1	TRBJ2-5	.	TGTGCCAGCAGTGAAGCCCACAGACAAGAGACCCAGTACTTC	CASSEAHRQETQYF
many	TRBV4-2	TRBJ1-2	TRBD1	TGTGCCAGCAGCCAAAGCCAGGACAGGGGGATCGGTGGCTACACCTTC	CASSQSQDRGIGGYTF
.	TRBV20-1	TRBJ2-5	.	TGCAGTACGACCCTGGGGATAAACCAAGAGACCCAGTACTTC	CSTTLGINQETQYF
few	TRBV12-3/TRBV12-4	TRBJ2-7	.	TGTGCCAGCAGTCCCTCTCACACTCCGGGGGAGCAGTACTTC	CASSPSHTPGEQYF
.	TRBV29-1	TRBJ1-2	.	TGCAGCGTTGATGAGGCGAACTATGGCTACACCTTC	CSVDEANYGYTF